This T cell receptor beta chain was retrieved from a study of vaccination effects on CD4 cells after COVID-19. About the study: Each well held some 2 million PBMC cultured with about 10 ug/ml peptides and approximately 11 IU/ml IL-2.

Per the germline V gene, CDR1 is MRHNA and CDR2 is SNTAGT. This CDR3 comprises 16 residues. The J segment lost 3 bases and the V segment lost 0 bases, leaving 6 bases of the junction unmatched. Here immunoSEQ multiplex PCR was the method, and the copy in TCRdb shows in-frame clones only, minus some. Of 43,000 or so clones listed, approximately 70% are singletons. Following culture for around 10 days, CD4+ T cells were isolated. Either the mRNA-1273 or the BNT162b2 vaccine was given to participants as two doses. On both days 3 and 7, half of the culture medium was replaced with IL-2 medium. Study conclusions and caveats: Convalescent patients were scarce, and early post-infection timepoints were absent.

This clone has a handful of counts. Its cognate antigen is unknown. The TCR sequence derives from a human donor who received a COVID-19 vaccine. This rearrangement joins TRBV6-4 to TRBJ2-3; 7 nucleotides agree with TRBD2. The source material was CD4+ T cells from PBMCs cultured without peptide, sampled after COVID-19 vaccination. CDR3 loop: CASSDSAGAETDTQYF. CDR3 bases: TGTGCCAGCAGTGACTCGGCGGGAGCGGAGACAGATACGCAGTATTTT.